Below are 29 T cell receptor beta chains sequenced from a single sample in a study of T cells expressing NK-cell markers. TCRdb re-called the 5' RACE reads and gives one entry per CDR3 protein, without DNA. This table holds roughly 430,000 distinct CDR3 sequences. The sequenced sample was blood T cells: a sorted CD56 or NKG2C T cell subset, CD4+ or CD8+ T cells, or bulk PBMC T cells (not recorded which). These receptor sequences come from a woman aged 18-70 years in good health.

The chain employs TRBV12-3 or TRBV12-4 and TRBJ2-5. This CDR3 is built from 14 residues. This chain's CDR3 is CASSSKKSGETQYF.

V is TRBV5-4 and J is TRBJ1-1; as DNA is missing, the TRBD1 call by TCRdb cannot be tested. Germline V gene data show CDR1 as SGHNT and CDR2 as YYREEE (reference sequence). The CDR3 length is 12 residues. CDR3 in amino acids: CASSLQGGGAFF.

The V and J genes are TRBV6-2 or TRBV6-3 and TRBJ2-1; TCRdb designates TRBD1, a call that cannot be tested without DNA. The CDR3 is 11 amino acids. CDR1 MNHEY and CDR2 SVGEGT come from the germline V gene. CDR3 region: CASTEPPEQFF.

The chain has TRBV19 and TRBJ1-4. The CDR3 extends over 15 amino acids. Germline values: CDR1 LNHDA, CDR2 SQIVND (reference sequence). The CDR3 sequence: CASSIPRTTNEKLFF.

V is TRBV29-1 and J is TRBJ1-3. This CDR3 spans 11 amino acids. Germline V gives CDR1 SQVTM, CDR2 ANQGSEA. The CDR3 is CSVPSGNTIYF. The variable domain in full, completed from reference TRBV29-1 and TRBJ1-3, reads SAVISQKPSRDICQRGTSLTIQCQVDSQVTMMFWYRQQPGQSLTLIATANQGSEATYESGFVIDKFPISRPNLTFSTLTVSNMSPEDSSIYLCSVPSGNTIYFGEGSWLTVV.

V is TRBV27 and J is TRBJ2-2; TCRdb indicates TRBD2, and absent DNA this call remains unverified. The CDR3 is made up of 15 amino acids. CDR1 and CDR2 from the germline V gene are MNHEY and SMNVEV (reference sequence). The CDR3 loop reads CASSLLAGAPGELFF.

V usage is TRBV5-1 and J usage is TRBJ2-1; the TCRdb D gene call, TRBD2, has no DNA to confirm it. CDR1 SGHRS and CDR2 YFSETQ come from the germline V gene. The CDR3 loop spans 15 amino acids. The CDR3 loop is CASSLAAGTYNEQFF.

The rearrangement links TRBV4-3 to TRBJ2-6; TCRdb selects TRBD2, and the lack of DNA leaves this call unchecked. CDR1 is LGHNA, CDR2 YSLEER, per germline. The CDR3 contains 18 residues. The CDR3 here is CASSQDGGNPSGANVLTF.

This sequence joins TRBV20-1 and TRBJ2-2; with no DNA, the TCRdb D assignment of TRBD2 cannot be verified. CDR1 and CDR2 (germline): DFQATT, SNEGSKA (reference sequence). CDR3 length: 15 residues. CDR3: CSVGTSGAVTGELFF.

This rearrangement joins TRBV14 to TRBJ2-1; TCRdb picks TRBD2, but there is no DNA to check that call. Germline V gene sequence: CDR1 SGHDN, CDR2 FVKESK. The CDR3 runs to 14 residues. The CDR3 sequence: CASSQSSGYNEQFF.

The chain's CDR3 is CASIDGWVSYNEQFF. The rearrangement uses TRBV7-2 and TRBJ2-1. CDR3 length: 15 amino acids. The germline V gene has CDR1 SGHTA and CDR2 FQGNSA. Full variable domain (rest looked up from reference TRBV7-2 and TRBJ2-1): GAGVSQSPSNKVTEKGKDVELRCDPISGHTALYWYRQSLGQGLEFLIYFQGNSAPDKSGLPSDRFSAERTGGSVSTLTIQRTQQEDSAVYLCASIDGWVSYNEQFFGPGTRLTVL.

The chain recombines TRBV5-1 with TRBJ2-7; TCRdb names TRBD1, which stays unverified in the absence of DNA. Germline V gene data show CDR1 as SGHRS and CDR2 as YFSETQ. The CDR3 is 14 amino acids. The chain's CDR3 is CASSLPGGNDEQYF.

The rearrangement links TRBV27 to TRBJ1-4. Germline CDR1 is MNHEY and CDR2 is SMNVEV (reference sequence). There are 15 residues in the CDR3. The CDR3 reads CASKSYTPTNEKLFF.

CDR3 in amino acids: CASRISRGGLNTGELFF. The V call is TRBV12-3 or TRBV12-4, the J call TRBJ2-2; TCRdb proposes TRBD1, but this gene call is untestable without DNA. The CDR3 runs to 17 residues.

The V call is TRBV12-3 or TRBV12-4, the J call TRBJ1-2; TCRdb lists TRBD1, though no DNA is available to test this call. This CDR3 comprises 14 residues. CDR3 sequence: CASRLTTGADGYTF.

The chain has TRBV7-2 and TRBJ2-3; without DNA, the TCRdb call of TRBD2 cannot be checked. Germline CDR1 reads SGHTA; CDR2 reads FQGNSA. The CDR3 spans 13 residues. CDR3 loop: CASSLTSYDTQYF.

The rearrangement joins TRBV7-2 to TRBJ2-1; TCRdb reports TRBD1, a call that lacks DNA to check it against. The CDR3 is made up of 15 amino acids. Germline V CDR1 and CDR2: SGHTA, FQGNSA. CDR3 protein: CASSLTTGTYNEQFF. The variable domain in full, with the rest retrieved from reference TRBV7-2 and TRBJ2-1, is GAGVSQSPSNKVTEKGKDVELRCDPISGHTALYWYRQSLGQGLEFLIYFQGNSAPDKSGLPSDRFSAERTGGSVSTLTIQRTQQEDSAVYLCASSLTTGTYNEQFFGPGTRLTVL.

CDR3 amino acids: CASSSRDGLFSTDTQYF. The chain links TRBV9 to TRBJ2-3; the D gene TCRdb calls, TRBD2, cannot be checked with no DNA. This CDR3 has 17 residues. The germline CDR1 and CDR2 sequences are SGDLS and YYNGEE. Drawing the rest from reference TRBV9 and TRBJ2-3, the complete variable domain is DSGVTQTPKHLITATGQRVTLRCSPRSGDLSVYWYQQSLDQGLQFLIQYYNGEERAKGNILERFSAQQFPDLHSELNLSSLELGDSALYFCASSSRDGLFSTDTQYFGPGTRLTVL.

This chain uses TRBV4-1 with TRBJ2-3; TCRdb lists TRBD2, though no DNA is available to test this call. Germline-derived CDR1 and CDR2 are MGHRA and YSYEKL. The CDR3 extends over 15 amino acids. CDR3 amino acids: CASSQVLADTDTQYF.

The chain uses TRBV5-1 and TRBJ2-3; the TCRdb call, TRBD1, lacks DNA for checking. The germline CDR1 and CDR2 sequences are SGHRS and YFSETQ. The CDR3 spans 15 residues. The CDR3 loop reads CASSLEGTGGDTQYF. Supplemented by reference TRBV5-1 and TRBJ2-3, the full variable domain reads KAGVTQTPRYLIKTRGQQVTLSCSPISGHRSVSWYQQTPGQGLQFLFEYFSETQRNKGNFPGRFSGRQFSNSRSEMNVSTLELGDSALYLCASSLEGTGGDTQYFGPGTRLTVL.

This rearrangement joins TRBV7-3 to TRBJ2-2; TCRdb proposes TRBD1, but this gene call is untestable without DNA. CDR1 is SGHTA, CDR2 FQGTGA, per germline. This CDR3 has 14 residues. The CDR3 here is CASSSRQATGELFF.

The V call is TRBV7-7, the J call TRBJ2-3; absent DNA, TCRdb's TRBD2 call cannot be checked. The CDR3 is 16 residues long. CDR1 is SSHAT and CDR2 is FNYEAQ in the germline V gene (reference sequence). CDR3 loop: CASSPWTSGITDTQYF.

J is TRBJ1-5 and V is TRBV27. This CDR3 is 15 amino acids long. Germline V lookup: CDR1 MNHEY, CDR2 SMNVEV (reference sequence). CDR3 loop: CASSPTRISNQPQHF.

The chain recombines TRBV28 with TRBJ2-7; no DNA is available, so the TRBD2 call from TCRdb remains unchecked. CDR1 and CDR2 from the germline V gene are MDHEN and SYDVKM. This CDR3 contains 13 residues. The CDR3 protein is CASSFNPPYEQYF.

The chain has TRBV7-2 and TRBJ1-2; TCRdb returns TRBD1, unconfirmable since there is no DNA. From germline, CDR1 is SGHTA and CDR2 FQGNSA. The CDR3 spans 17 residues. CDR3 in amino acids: CASSFHRGPGRNYGYTF.

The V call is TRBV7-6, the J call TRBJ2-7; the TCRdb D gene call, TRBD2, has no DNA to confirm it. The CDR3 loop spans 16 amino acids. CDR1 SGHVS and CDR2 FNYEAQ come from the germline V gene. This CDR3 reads CASSLTSGGSSYEQYF.

This chain's CDR3 is CASSQATGPYGYTF. The rearrangement links TRBV4-3 to TRBJ1-2; the TCRdb D gene call, TRBD1, has no DNA to confirm it. The CDR3 runs to 14 residues. Germline assignment: CDR1 LGHNA and CDR2 YSLEER.

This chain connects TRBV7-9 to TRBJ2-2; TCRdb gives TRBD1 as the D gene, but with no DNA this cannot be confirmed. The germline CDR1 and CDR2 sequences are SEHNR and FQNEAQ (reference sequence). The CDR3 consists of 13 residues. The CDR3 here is CASSRQGSGELFF.

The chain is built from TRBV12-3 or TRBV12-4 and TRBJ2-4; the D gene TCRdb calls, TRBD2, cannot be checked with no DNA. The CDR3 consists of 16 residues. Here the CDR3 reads CASRLGRLAGIDIQYF.